This T cell receptor (beta chain) was observed in a study of early T cells in non-severe SARS-CoV-2 infection. As for the study in general: Unsorted whole-blood RNA was sequenced in bulk, leaving chains unpaired.

The library protocol tagged individual cDNA molecules with unique molecular identifiers. TCRdb used MiXCR to reprocess the 5' RACE reads, holding one entry per CDR3 protein. The table records 30,000 to 40,000 distinct CDR3 sequences, less than 7% of them present only once. Trimming took 0 bases from V and 10 from J, leaving 12 bases between them. Germline CDR1 reads SGHRS; CDR2 reads YFSETQ. The CDR3 runs to 13 residues. The V gene is TRBV5-1, the J gene TRBJ2-3, with D tentatively TRBD2 (5 bases). The sequencing input was whole blood. The clonotype originates from an adult who was a healthcare worker with PCR-confirmed SARS-CoV-2 infection or an uninfected control (not recorded which). The CDR3 region has the DNA TGCGCCAGCAGCTTGGTGGGGAGAGAGGCGCAGTATTTT. Its translation is CASSLVGREAQYF.